This TCR beta chain originates from a study of blood T cells in healthy people across ages. The sample holds a few counts of this clonotype. From germline, CDR1 is SGHRS and CDR2 YFSETQ. V was pared by 0 bases and J by 0 bases, with 4 bases between. CDR3 size: 14 residues. For the second PCR, which ran for 7 to 11 cycles, a sample-barcoded 5' primer and a J-beta primer mix were used. TCRdb reprocessed the 5' RACE reads with MiXCR, giving one entry per CDR3 protein. The sample holds around 870,000 distinct CDR3 sequences, around 26% seen once. The source is a woman over 75 in good health. The specimen sequenced was blood. The chain recombines TRBV5-1 with TRBJ1-3; D remains ambiguous. CDR3 nucleotide sequence: TGCGCCAGCAGCTTGGACTACTCTGGAAACACCATATATTTT. Protein product: CASSLDYSGNTIYF. Full variable domain (missing parts from reference TRBV5-1 and TRBJ1-3): KAGVTQTPRYLIKTRGQQVTLSCSPISGHRSVSWYQQTPGQGLQFLFEYFSETQRNKGNFPGRFSGRQFSNSRSEMNVSTLELGDSALYLCASSLDYSGNTIYFGEGSWLTVV.